This is a list of T cell receptor beta chains from one sample in a study of somatic mutations in cytotoxic T cells in rheumatoid arthritis. The protocol was immunoSEQ multiplex PCR, while the TCRdb copy is restricted to in-frame clones and leaves out a portion. The table records approximately 30,000 clones, around 80% of them present only once. The sequenced sample was CD8+ T cells sorted from blood. These receptor sequences come from a man aged 45-65 years in good health. Each CDR3 is given with its conserved first and last residue. D genes are given only for firm matches. Rows give clone size only sometimes, using once, few, many, or a class for an expanded clone.

.,.,TRBV4-1,TRBJ2-1,CASSQEPGAVNEQFF,TGCGCCAGCAGCCAAGAGCCCGGAGCGGTCAATGAGCAGTTCTTC
few,TRBD2,TRBV11-2,TRBJ2-2,CASPLAGHTGELFF,TGTGCCAGCCCGTTAGCGGGCCACACCGGGGAGCTGTTTTTT
.,.,TRBV7-9,TRBJ1-5,CASSLGDGRARGNQPQHF,TGTGCCAGCAGCTTAGGGGACGGGAGGGCGCGAGGCAATCAGCCCCAGCATTTT
.,.,TRBV29-1,TRBJ1-3,CSVEGPGGAPGNTIYF,TGCAGCGTTGAGGGTCCTGGGGGCGCCCCTGGAAACACCATATATTTT
.,.,TRBV6-6,TRBJ2-1,CASSYSLNEQFF,TGTGCCAGCAGTTACTCCCTGAATGAGCAGTTCTTC
.,.,TRBV7-7,TRBJ1-1,CASSLSGGTEAFF,TGTGCTAGCAGCTTATCGGGGGGCACTGAAGCTTTCTTT
.,.,TRBV19,TRBJ1-1,CASGPEAFF,TGTGCCAGTGGGCCTGAAGCTTTCTTT
.,.,TRBV2,TRBJ1-1,CATSRGRNTEAFF,TGTGCCACATCGCGAGGGAGGAACACTGAAGCTTTCTTT
few,.,TRBV2,TRBJ1-1,CASSEVRINTEAFF,TGTGCCAGCAGTGAGGTCAGAATAAACACTGAAGCTTTCTTT
.,TRBD1,TRBV27,TRBJ1-6,CASSFGQASPLHF,TGTGCCAGCAGTTTTGGACAGGCCTCACCCCTCCACTTT
.,TRBD2,TRBV13,TRBJ2-7,CASSLGTSGSYEQYF,TGTGCCAGCAGCTTAGGGACTAGCGGGAGCTACGAGCAGTACTTC
.,.,TRBV4-1,TRBJ1-2,CASSQVGDRRDGYTF,TGCGCCAGCAGCCAAGTAGGGGATCGGAGGGATGGCTACACCTTC
.,.,TRBV11-2,TRBJ1-1,CASSLRPAGRNTEAFF,TGTGCCAGCAGCTTACGCCCGGCGGGAAGGAACACTGAAGCTTTCTTT
.,.,TRBV10-2,TRBJ2-1,CASSESGQTPYNEQFF,TGCGCCAGCAGTGAGTCAGGGCAAACCCCCTACAATGAGCAGTTCTTC
.,TRBD2,TRBV29-1,TRBJ2-7,CSVGGLAGGHSYEQYF,TGCAGCGTTGGAGGTCTAGCGGGAGGGCATTCCTACGAGCAGTACTTC
.,.,TRBV7-9,TRBJ1-2,CASSLVGDHRDARGYTF,TGTGCCAGCAGCTTAGTCGGAGACCACCGGGACGCCCGGGGCTACACCTTC
.,TRBD2,TRBV30,TRBJ2-2,CAWSASGSDTGELFF,TGTGCCTGGAGTGCTAGCGGGAGCGATACCGGGGAGCTGTTTTTT
.,TRBD2,TRBV7-6,TRBJ2-2,CASSSLAGVTGELFF,TGTGCCAGCAGCTCTTTAGCGGGGGTCACCGGGGAGCTGTTTTTT
.,.,TRBV28,TRBJ1-1,CASSFSGAVRAFF,TGTGCCAGCAGTTTCTCGGGGGCAGTGAGAGCTTTCTTT
.,TRBD2,TRBV11-2,TRBJ2-7,CASSFGGVSYEQYF,TGTGCCAGCAGCTTCGGGGGGGTCTCCTACGAGCAGTACTTC
.,.,TRBV13,TRBJ2-4,CASSAHDGHGGPKNIQYF,TGTGCCAGCAGCGCACACGACGGACACGGGGGTCCCAAAAACATTCAGTACTTC
.,TRBD2,TRBV30,TRBJ2-1,CAWSVMAGGHNEQFF,TGTGCCTGGAGTGTAATGGCGGGAGGGCACAATGAGCAGTTCTTC
.,.,TRBV6-7,TRBJ2-7,CASSYDSYFSYEQYF,TGTGCCAGCAGTTACGACAGCTACTTTTCCTACGAGCAGTACTTC
.,.,TRBV6-5,TRBJ2-7,CASSYSATYYEQYF,TGTGCCAGCAGTTACTCTGCCACCTACTACGAGCAGTACTTC
.,.,TRBV5-6,TRBJ2-1,CASSLGAGSEQFF,TGTGCCAGCAGCTTGGGGGCGGGCAGTGAGCAGTTCTTC
.,.,TRBV11-3,TRBJ1-1,CASSPWSAEAFF,TGTGCCAGCAGCCCCTGGTCGGCCGAAGCTTTCTTT
.,TRBD2,TRBV27,TRBJ2-7,CASSTGRGLEQYF,TGTGCCAGCAGTACCGGGAGGGGACTCGAGCAGTACTTC
.,TRBD1,TRBV7-9,TRBJ2-4,CASSPTGGLAKNIQYF,TGTGCCAGCAGCCCGACAGGGGGGTTAGCCAAAAACATTCAGTACTTC
once,TRBD2,TRBV27,TRBJ2-7,CASSLGSSGGFYEQYF,TGTGCCAGCAGTTTAGGTTCTAGCGGGGGGTTCTACGAGCAGTACTTC
.,.,TRBV29-1,TRBJ2-2,CSVEGAAGARTGELFF,TGCAGCGTTGAGGGGGCGGCAGGGGCAAGAACCGGGGAGCTGTTTTTT
.,TRBD2,TRBV27,TRBJ2-7,CASSLASGSYEQYF,TGTGCCAGCAGTTTAGCTAGCGGGAGCTACGAGCAGTACTTC
.,TRBD2,TRBV19,TRBJ2-7,CASSAGGPYEQYF,TGTGCCAGTAGTGCGGGAGGGCCCTACGAGCAGTACTTC
.,.,TRBV19,TRBJ2-1,CASGPPGNEQFF,TGTGCCAGCGGGCCTCCAGGCAATGAGCAGTTCTTC
.,.,TRBV30,TRBJ2-7,CAWSPLSGTEYEQYF,TGTGCCTGGAGTCCCCTCTCGGGCACTGAGTACGAGCAGTACTTC
.,TRBD1,TRBV4-1,TRBJ2-5,CASSPSLRGLGETQYF,TGCGCCAGCAGCCCGAGCCTTAGGGGGCTTGGAGAGACCCAGTACTTC
.,.,TRBV9,TRBJ2-7,CASSPGQEQYF,TGTGCCAGCAGCCCGGGGCAAGAGCAGTACTTC
few,.,TRBV11-2,TRBJ1-6,CASSAVGDSYNSPLHF,TGTGCCAGCAGCGCAGTGGGGGACTCCTATAATTCACCCCTCCACTTT
once,.,TRBV7-2,TRBJ2-7,CASSTPGVEQYF,TGTGCCAGCAGCACGCCCGGAGTCGAGCAGTACTTC
few,TRBD2,TRBV27,TRBJ2-7,CASSFTSGSLEQYF,TGTGCCAGCAGTTTTACTAGCGGGAGTCTCGAGCAGTACTTC
.,.,TRBV10-3,TRBJ2-4,CAISDRDVNIQYF,TGTGCCATCAGTGACCGAGACGTGAACATTCAGTACTTC
.,TRBD1,TRBV6-5,TRBJ1-1,CASSVQGAGTEAFF,TGTGCCAGCAGTGTACAGGGGGCCGGCACTGAAGCTTTCTTT
.,.,TRBV9,TRBJ1-2,CASSGRYGYTF,TGTGCCAGCAGCGGTCGTTATGGCTACACCTTC
.,TRBD2,TRBV4-1,TRBJ2-1,CASSQVLAGGLNEQFF,TGCGCCAGCAGCCAAGTTCTAGCGGGAGGATTGAATGAGCAGTTCTTC